Shown below are 21 T cell receptor beta chains from a single sample sequenced in a study of T-cell memory formation after mild COVID-19. TCRdb processed the 5' RACE reads anew with MiXCR; each CDR3 protein has one entry. This table holds about 140,000 distinct CDR3 sequences, roughly 24% found once. Sequencing was performed on PBMCs or a T cell subset sorted from them (not recorded which). These receptors were collected from an adult woman who had mild COVID-19 (a few samples of this study predate the infection). Cell type and time point are not known.

DNA of the CDR3: TGCGCCAGCAGCTGGGGACTAGCGGTCACAGATACGCAGTATTTT. As protein: CASSWGLAVTDTQYF. The V call is TRBV5-1, the J call TRBJ2-3; TRBD2 agrees at 11 bases. The junction had 2 bases not matched to a gene; V was cut back by 3 bases and J by 2 bases. From germline, CDR1 is SGHRS and CDR2 YFSETQ. This CDR3 contains 15 residues.

This clonotype was observed a handful of times. This rearrangement joins TRBV12-3 or TRBV12-4 to TRBJ2-1; D remains ambiguous. Trimming stripped 5 bases from V and 5 bases from J, with 10 bases between. The CDR3 totals 13 residues. CDR3 loop: CASSPSLDNEQFF. Here the CDR3 DNA reads TGTGCCAGCAGTCCCAGCCTGGACAATGAGCAGTTCTTC.

In its sample, this clonotype was seen a few times. J is TRBJ1-1 and V is TRBV13; unclear D gene. The CDR3 extends over 13 amino acids. V was pared by 4 bases and J by 2 bases, with 8 bases between. Looked up from germline, CDR1 is PRHDT and CDR2 is FYEKMQ (reference sequence). The CDR3 region has the DNA TGTGCCAGCAGCTCAACTCCCAACACTGAAGCTTTCTTT. Translation: CASSSTPNTEAFF. Based on the CDR3 plus reference TRBV13 and TRBJ1-1, the full variable domain is AAGVIQSPRHLIKEKRETATLKCYPIPRHDTVYWYQQGPGQDPQFLISFYEKMQSDKGSIPDRFSAQQFSDYHSELNMSSLELGDSALYFCASSSTPNTEAFFGQGTRLTVV.

This clonotype was seen more than once but under ten times. The V call is TRBV9, the J call TRBJ2-3; 7 positions match TRBD2. The CDR3 extends over 16 amino acids. V lost 3 bases, J lost 2 bases, and 9 bases stayed unmatched. Germline V gene data show CDR1 as SGDLS and CDR2 as YYNGEE. CDR3 bases: TGTGCCAGCAGCGCGAGACTAGCAGGTATCACAGATACGCAGTATTTT. Its translation is CASSARLAGITDTQYF.

The chain couples TRBV6-2 or TRBV6-3 to TRBJ2-3; D gene uncertain. Trimming removed 6 bases at V and 3 bases at J, with 13 bases between. This CDR3 is 14 amino acids long. CDR1 is MNHEY and CDR2 is SVGEGT in the germline V gene. The CDR3 sequence: CASSISQQTDTQYF. CDR3 DNA: TGTGCCAGCAGCATAAGCCAGCAAACAGATACGCAGTATTTT.

The rearrangement uses TRBV6-2 or TRBV6-3 and TRBJ1-4, with D unresolved. The CDR3 loop spans 14 amino acids. Between the trimmed V and J ends, which lost 1 base and 0 bases, there was a span of 3 bases. Germline CDR1 reads MNHEY; CDR2 reads SVGEGT. In DNA form, the CDR3 reads TGTGCCAGCAGTTACTATGCAACTAATGAAAAACTGTTTTTT. Amino acids: CASSYYATNEKLFF.

This clonotype was counted between two and nine times. The chain recombines TRBV4-3 with TRBJ1-2, with D unclear. V was clipped by 2 bases and J by 3 bases, with 10 bases between them. The CDR3 loop spans 14 amino acids. In germline, CDR1 is LGHNA, CDR2 YSLEER. CDR3 loop: CASSQSAGDYGYTF. In nucleotides, the CDR3 is TGCGCCAGCAGCCAATCCGCAGGAGACTATGGCTACACCTTC.

J is TRBJ1-1 and V is TRBV12-3 or TRBV12-4, with D possibly matching TRBD1 (5 bases). This CDR3 contains 14 residues. V was pared by 8 bases and J by 9 bases, with 22 bases between. The CDR3 region has the DNA TGTGCCAGCTACCCCCGGGACGCCCTCCCCCAAGCTTTCTTT. It translates to CASYPRDALPQAFF.

The chain links TRBV9 to TRBJ2-3, with 9 positions matching TRBD1. Germline V CDR1 and CDR2: SGDLS, YYNGEE. CDR3 size: 16 residues. With 0 bases clipped from V and 4 bases from J, the junction kept 6 bases outside the gene matches. The DNA for the CDR3 is TGTGCCAGCAGCGTAGCGGAGGACAGGGGCCCAGATACGCAGTATTTT. Its protein product is CASSVAEDRGPDTQYF.

The rearrangement joins TRBV4-1 to TRBJ1-2; D not certain. The CDR3 loop spans 14 amino acids. CDR1 and CDR2 (germline): MGHRA, YSYEKL. Trimming left V 0 bases short and J 4 bases short, with 9 bases between. In nucleotides, the CDR3 is TGCGCCAGCAGCCAAGAAGGATCTGGCTATGGCTACACCTTC. Protein product: CASSQEGSGYGYTF.

Only a few counts were recorded for this clonotype. V is TRBV2 and J is TRBJ2-3, with D perhaps matching TRBD1 (7 bases). Trimming took 9 bases from V and 3 from J, leaving 16 bases between them. Germline-derived CDR1 and CDR2 are SNHLY and FYNNEI. There are 14 residues in the CDR3. Written as DNA, the CDR3 is TGTGCCAGTCAGGGGGTCGGAGGGACAGATACGCAGTATTTT. The encoded protein is CASQGVGGTDTQYF.

This clonotype was observed a handful of times. The gene calls are TRBV7-9 and TRBJ2-3, with TRBD2 matching over 7 bases. CDR3 length: 15 residues. Unmatched junction bases numbered 5, after V lost 2 bases and J lost 3 bases. CDR1 and CDR2 (germline): SEHNR, FQNEAQ (reference sequence). For the CDR3, the DNA is TGTGCCAGCAGCTTATGGGCTAGCGGTACAGATACGCAGTATTTT. Encoded protein: CASSLWASGTDTQYF.

The genes are TRBV5-4 and TRBJ2-7, with 7 bases fitting TRBD1. Trimming at V came to 4 bases and at J to 4 bases, leaving 8 bases not matched to a gene. The CDR3 totals 14 residues. CDR1 is SGHNT and CDR2 is YYREEE in the germline V gene (reference sequence). The CDR3 sequence is CASSQDTGVYEQYF. For the CDR3, the DNA is TGTGCCAGCAGCCAAGATACAGGGGTTTACGAGCAGTACTTC.

This clonotype was seen only a few times. The chain employs TRBV20-1 and TRBJ2-3; perhaps TRBD2 as D (5 bases). Germline CDR1 DFQATT, CDR2 SNEGSKA (reference sequence). V lost 0 bases and J lost 2, with 12 bases in between. This CDR3 is built from 15 residues. CDR3 in amino acids: CSARDGRLNTDTQYF. CDR3 DNA: TGCAGTGCTAGAGATGGAAGACTAAACACAGATACGCAGTATTTT.

This chain connects TRBV20-1 to TRBJ2-1; D is unresolved. Germline CDR1 and CDR2: DFQATT and SNEGSKA (reference sequence). The CDR3 has 14 amino acids. Trimming took off 1 base at V and 8 bases at J, with 15 bases between the two ends. CDR3 nucleotides: TGCAGTGCTAGAGTTGCGACGGGCCACTATGAGCAGTTCTTC. It is translated as CSARVATGHYEQFF.

This clonotype was found a few times. J is TRBJ2-1 and V is TRBV20-1; D may be TRBD1 (7 bases). CDR3 length: 14 amino acids. Trimming took off 2 bases at V and 9 bases at J, with 17 bases between the two ends. Germline V gene lookup returns CDR1 DFQATT and CDR2 SNEGSKA (reference sequence). The CDR3 DNA reads TGCAGTGCTAGACCTCAGGGGGGAGGAGGTGAGCAGTTCTTC. This translates into CSARPQGGGGEQFF.

This chain joins TRBV3-1 and TRBJ1-2; 7 bases are a match to TRBD1. The junction had 6 bases not matched to a gene; V was cut back by 2 bases and J by 0 bases. CDR1 is LGHDT and CDR2 is YNNKEL in the germline V gene (reference sequence). There are 16 residues in the CDR3. CDR3 residues: CASSQFPGQTNYGYTF. The CDR3 nucleotides are TGTGCCAGCAGCCAATTTCCGGGACAGACTAACTATGGCTACACCTTC.

V gene TRBV9 combines with J gene TRBJ2-7; tentative D call: TRBD2 (6 bases). V was shortened by 6 bases and J by 0 bases, with 19 bases between the two germline ends. This CDR3 has 16 amino acids. Germline V CDR1 and CDR2: SGDLS, YYNGEE. The CDR3 protein is CASTPSGLPFSYEQYF. The CDR3 DNA follows: TGTGCCAGCACCCCAAGCGGGCTACCTTTCTCCTACGAGCAGTACTTC. Using reference TRBV9 and TRBJ2-7 for the parts outside the CDR3, the full variable domain is DSGVTQTPKHLITATGQRVTLRCSPRSGDLSVYWYQQSLDQGLQFLIQYYNGEERAKGNILERFSAQQFPDLHSELNLSSLELGDSALYFCASTPSGLPFSYEQYFGPGTRLTVT.

The chain links TRBV21-1 to TRBJ2-7; the table gives TRBD1 as D, unverified against the DNA. TRBV21-1 is a documented pseudogene. The CDR3 loop spans 17 amino acids. The CDR3 DNA reads TGTGCCAGCAGCAAAGTCGTCAGGGACAGGGGGCCGTACGAGCAGTACTTC. Translation gives CASSKVVRDRGPYEQYF.

Concerning this clonotype: The junction departs from the called germline gene at one end, perhaps through a read error. The V call is TRBV7-7, the J call TRBJ2-7, with TRBD1 matching 7 bases. The CDR3 runs 15 residues. Per the germline V gene, CDR1 is SSHAT and CDR2 is FNYEAQ (reference sequence). The CDR3 coding sequence is TGTGCTAGCAGCTTTGGGACAGACACTGACTACGAGCAGTACTTC. Protein product: CASSFGTDTDYEQYF.

In its sample, this clonotype was seen a few times. V and J are TRBV7-6 and TRBJ1-6; D gene unclear. Germline CDR1 reads SGHVS; CDR2 reads FNYEAQ. V was clipped by 0 bases and J by 9 bases, with 9 bases between them. CDR3 length: 14 residues. Written as DNA, the CDR3 is TGTGCCAGCAGCTTAGCGGATAGCGGTTCACCCCTCCACTTT. Its translation is CASSLADSGSPLHF.